This is a list of T cell receptor beta chains from one sample in a study of cytomegalovirus exposure and HLA in healthy donors. Clones were read by immunoSEQ multiplex PCR, and TCRdb kept only the in-frame ones, dropping some. This table holds 150,000 or so clones, approximately 80% found once. The material sequenced was PBMCs. These receptors all stem from a man aged 40-50 years in good health and CMV-seropositive. Each CDR3 is given with its conserved first and last residue. Fields, in order: clone size, D gene, J gene, V gene, CDR3 protein, CDR3 DNA. D genes are given only for firm matches. The size entry is marked missing in some rows and otherwise reads once, few, many or a size class.

size: NA
D: NA
J: TRBJ1-6
V: TRBV25-1
CDR3: CATFNSPLHF
DNA: TGTGCCACCTTTAATTCACCCCTCCACTTT

size: NA
D: TRBD1
J: TRBJ2-1
V: TRBV9
CDR3: CASSVTAGRGEQFF
DNA: TGTGCCAGCAGCGTCACGGCCGGCAGGGGGGAGCAGTTCTTC

size: few
D: NA
J: TRBJ1-4
V: TRBV4-2
CDR3: CASSPSKRERYEKLFF
DNA: TGTGCCAGCAGCCCCTCGAAGAGGGAAAGATACGAAAAACTGTTTTTT

size: NA
D: TRBD1
J: TRBJ1-4
V: TRBV7-9
CDR3: CASSAAGGKLFF
DNA: TGTGCCAGCAGTGCTGCAGGGGGAAAACTGTTTTTT

size: NA
D: NA
J: TRBJ2-2
V: TRBV11-2
CDR3: CASSVGYTGELFF
DNA: TGTGCCAGCAGCGTGGGCTACACCGGGGAGCTGTTTTTT

size: NA
D: TRBD1
J: TRBJ1-1
V: TRBV15
CDR3: CATSRDSQVNTEAFF
DNA: TGTGCCACCAGCCGGGACAGCCAAGTGAACACTGAAGCTTTCTTT

size: once
D: NA
J: TRBJ2-3
V: TRBV7-9
CDR3: CSSSLPRDKPTDTQYF
DNA: TGTTCCAGCAGCTTACCCCGGGACAAGCCCACAGATACGCAGTATTTT

size: NA
D: NA
J: TRBJ1-5
V: TRBV21-1
CDR3: CASSKAIGPGVRQPQHF
DNA: TGTGCCAGCAGCAAAGCGATAGGTCCAGGGGTTCGACAGCCCCAGCATTTT

size: NA
D: NA
J: TRBJ2-3
V: TRBV7-9
CDR3: CASSLYTTGADTQYF
DNA: TGTGCCAGCAGCTTATACACAACCGGGGCAGATACGCAGTATTTT

size: NA
D: TRBD1
J: TRBJ2-3
V: TRBV28
CDR3: CASSLWGQGYTQYF
DNA: TGTGCCAGCAGTTTGTGGGGACAGGGCTATACGCAGTATTTT

size: NA
D: TRBD2
J: TRBJ2-1
V: TRBV28
CDR3: CASSLWVLAGGPGEQFF
DNA: TGTGCCAGCAGTTTATGGGTACTAGCGGGAGGGCCCGGTGAGCAGTTCTTC

size: NA
D: TRBD2
J: TRBJ2-3
V: TRBV6-1
CDR3: CASRPTAGPDTQYF
DNA: TGTGCCAGCAGGCCCACAGCGGGACCAGATACGCAGTATTTT

size: NA
D: TRBD2
J: TRBJ2-3
V: TRBV11-2
CDR3: CASILSGRPSTDTQYF
DNA: TGTGCCAGCATCCTCAGCGGGAGGCCTAGCACAGATACGCAGTATTTT

size: NA
D: NA
J: TRBJ2-3
V: TRBV4-1
CDR3: CASSQATTSTDTQYF
DNA: TGCGCCAGCAGCCAAGCAACTACGAGCACAGATACGCAGTATTTT

size: NA
D: NA
J: TRBJ2-2
V: TRBV4-2
CDR3: CASSQERRRARAGELFF
DNA: TGTGCCAGCAGCCAAGAACGTAGGCGGGCTCGGGCCGGGGAGCTGTTTTTT

size: NA
D: NA
J: TRBJ2-7
V: TRBV4-3
CDR3: CASSQDVGAYEQYF
DNA: TGCGCCAGCAGCCAAGATGTCGGTGCCTACGAGCAGTACTTC

size: NA
D: NA
J: TRBJ2-7
V: TRBV27
CDR3: CASSLSRSYEQYF
DNA: TGTGCCAGCAGTTTAAGTCGGTCCTACGAGCAGTACTTC

size: NA
D: NA
J: TRBJ2-1
V: TRBV30
CDR3: CAWRVLGVNEQFF
DNA: TGTGCCTGGCGCGTATTAGGGGTCAATGAGCAGTTCTTC

size: NA
D: TRBD2
J: TRBJ2-1
V: TRBV5-1
CDR3: CASSWGLAGNNEQFF
DNA: TGCGCCAGCAGCTGGGGACTAGCGGGCAACAATGAGCAGTTCTTC

size: NA
D: NA
J: TRBJ2-3
V: TRBV4-3
CDR3: CASSQERGASTDTQYF
DNA: TGCGCCAGCAGCCAAGAACGCGGGGCTAGCACAGATACGCAGTATTTT

size: once
D: TRBD2
J: TRBJ2-2
V: TRBV2
CDR3: CASSGGRPPGGELFF
DNA: TGTGCCAGCAGTGGCGGGAGGCCTCCCGGCGGGGAGCTGTTTTTT

size: few
D: NA
J: TRBJ2-1
V: TRBV6-5
CDR3: CASSPSLVTNEQFF
DNA: TGTGCCAGCAGCCCCTCGCTAGTCACCAATGAGCAGTTCTTC

size: once
D: TRBD1
J: TRBJ2-7
V: TRBV6-6
CDR3: CASSYSTTGGTREQYF
DNA: TGTGCCAGCAGTTACTCGACTACAGGGGGGACCCGCGAGCAGTACTTC

size: NA
D: NA
J: TRBJ1-1
V: TRBV18
CDR3: CASSRAEHTEAFF
DNA: TGTGCCAGCTCACGGGCAGAACACACTGAAGCTTTCTTT

size: NA
D: NA
J: TRBJ1-1
V: TRBV9
CDR3: CASSVDRNTEAFF
DNA: TGTGCCAGCAGCGTAGATAGGAACACTGAAGCTTTCTTT

size: NA
D: TRBD1
J: TRBJ1-1
V: TRBV18
CDR3: CASSPTGIEAFF
DNA: TGTGCCAGCTCACCGACAGGGATTGAAGCTTTCTTT

size: NA
D: NA
J: TRBJ2-1
V: TRBV7-9
CDR3: CASSLDGSVYNEQFF
DNA: TGTGCCAGCAGCTTAGACGGGAGTGTTTACAATGAGCAGTTCTTC

size: NA
D: NA
J: TRBJ1-5
V: TRBV6-4
CDR3: CASRPLIESNQPQHF
DNA: TGTGCCAGCAGGCCCCTGATAGAGTCCAATCAGCCCCAGCATTTT

size: few
D: TRBD1
J: TRBJ1-5
V: TRBV6-6
CDR3: CASSGTGGNQPQHF
DNA: TGTGCCAGTAGCGGGACAGGGGGCAATCAGCCCCAGCATTTT

size: NA
D: NA
J: TRBJ1-4
V: TRBV7-2
CDR3: CASSLGHLATNEKLFF
DNA: TGTGCCAGCAGCTTAGGGCACCTTGCAACTAATGAAAAACTGTTTTTT

size: NA
D: TRBD1
J: TRBJ2-7
V: TRBV11-2
CDR3: CASSLDSGGAYEQYF
DNA: TGTGCCAGCAGCTTAGATTCAGGGGGAGCGTACGAGCAGTACTTC

size: NA
D: NA
J: TRBJ1-2
V: TRBV18
CDR3: CASSPGGSTGSYGYTF
DNA: TGTGCCAGCTCACCGGGTGGGAGCACAGGGAGCTATGGCTACACCTTC

size: NA
D: TRBD1
J: TRBJ2-7
V: TRBV28
CDR3: CASSFYRGYEQYF
DNA: TGTGCCAGCAGTTTTTACAGGGGATACGAGCAGTACTTC

size: NA
D: NA
J: TRBJ2-7
V: TRBV10-3
CDR3: CAISGLARYEQYF
DNA: TGTGCCATCAGTGGGCTAGCTCGCTACGAGCAGTACTTC

size: NA
D: NA
J: TRBJ2-1
V: TRBV20-1
CDR3: CSAPRDNEQFF
DNA: TGCAGTGCCCCCCGGGACAATGAGCAGTTCTTC

size: NA
D: NA
J: TRBJ2-1
V: TRBV6-4
CDR3: CASSPRGSYNEQFF
DNA: TGTGCCAGCAGCCCTAGGGGGTCCTACAATGAGCAGTTCTTC

size: NA
D: NA
J: TRBJ1-1
V: TRBV28
CDR3: CASSSAEAFF
DNA: TGTGCCAGCAGTTCAGCGGAAGCTTTCTTT

size: once
D: NA
J: TRBJ2-3
V: TRBV10-3
CDR3: CAISEQRDSHQYF
DNA: TGTGCCATCAGTGAACAAAGAGACAGCCATCAGTATTTT

size: NA
D: NA
J: TRBJ2-1
V: TRBV5-6
CDR3: CASRGARVPEERVF
DNA: TGTGCCAGCAGGGGAGCTAGAGTTCCAGAAGAGAGGGTCTTC

size: few
D: NA
J: TRBJ2-7
V: TRBV2
CDR3: CASRLGKSGYEQYF
DNA: TGTGCCAGCCGCCTCGGGAAGTCTGGCTACGAGCAGTACTTC

size: NA
D: NA
J: TRBJ1-2
V: TRBV4-3
CDR3: CASSQDRGGRGGYTF
DNA: TGCGCCAGCAGCCAAGATCGGGGGGGCAGGGGTGGCTACACCTTC